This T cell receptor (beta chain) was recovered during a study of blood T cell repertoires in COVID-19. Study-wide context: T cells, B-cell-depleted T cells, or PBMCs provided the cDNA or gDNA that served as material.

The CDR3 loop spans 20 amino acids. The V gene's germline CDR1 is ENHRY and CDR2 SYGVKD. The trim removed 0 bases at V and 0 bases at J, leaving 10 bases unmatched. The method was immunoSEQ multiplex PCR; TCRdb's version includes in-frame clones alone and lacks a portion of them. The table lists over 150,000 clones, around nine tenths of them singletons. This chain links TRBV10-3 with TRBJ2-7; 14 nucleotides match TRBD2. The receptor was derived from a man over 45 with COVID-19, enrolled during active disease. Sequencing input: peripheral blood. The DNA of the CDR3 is TGTGCCATCAGTGAGTCATTCCCTGGACTAGCGGGAGGACACTCCTACGAGCAGTACTTC. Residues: CAISESFPGLAGGHSYEQYF.